This T cell receptor beta chain was profiled in a study of regulatory T cells in long-lasting Graves disease. V gave up 5 bases and J gave up 0 bases; unmatched junction bases: 9. This CDR3 comprises 15 residues. The germline gives CDR1 DFQATT, CDR2 SNEGSKA (reference sequence). Time point meaning: newly diagnosed GD, antithyroid drugs for less than 3 months. RNA extracted from PBMCs served as the sequencing template. Guidelines of the American Thyroid Association were used to diagnose Graves' disease. Patients came from an endocrinology department in Xi'an, China. Researchers made TCR beta libraries by using iRepertoire HTBI primers and running Arm-PCR on CDR3 regions. TCRdb processed the multiplex PCR reads anew with MiXCR; each CDR3 protein has one entry. The top ten clones hold less than 40% of a sample with fewer than 400,000 distinct CDR3 sequences, under 20% of them seen once.

The receptor's source is a female donor with Graves disease. This sample comprised peripheral blood mononuclear cells (PBMCs), obtained at new diagnosis, from a patient treated with antithyroid drugs. The V gene is TRBV20-1, the J gene TRBJ2-7; 8 bases line up with TRBD2. CDR3 loop: CSAVPEREFSYEQYF. As DNA, the CDR3 is TGCAGTGCTGTTCCTGAGCGGGAGTTCTCCTACGAGCAGTACTTC.